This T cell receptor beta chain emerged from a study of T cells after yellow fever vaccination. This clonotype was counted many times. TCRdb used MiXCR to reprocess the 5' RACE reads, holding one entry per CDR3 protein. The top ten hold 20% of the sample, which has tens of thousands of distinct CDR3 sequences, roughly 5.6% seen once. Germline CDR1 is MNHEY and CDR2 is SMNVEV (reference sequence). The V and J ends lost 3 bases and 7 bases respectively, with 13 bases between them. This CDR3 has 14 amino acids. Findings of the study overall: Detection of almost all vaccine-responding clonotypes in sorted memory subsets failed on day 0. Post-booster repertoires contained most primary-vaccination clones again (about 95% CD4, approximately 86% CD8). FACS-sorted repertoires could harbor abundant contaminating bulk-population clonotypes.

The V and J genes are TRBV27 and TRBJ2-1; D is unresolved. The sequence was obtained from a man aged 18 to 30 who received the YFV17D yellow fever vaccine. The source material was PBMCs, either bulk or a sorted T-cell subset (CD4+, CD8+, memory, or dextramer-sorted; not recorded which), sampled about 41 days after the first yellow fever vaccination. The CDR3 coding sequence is TGTGCCAGCAGTTTGAAGTGGGCGGCGAATGAGCAGTTCTTC. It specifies CASSLKWAANEQFF.